This record looks at one TCR beta chain sequence and its context. The source of the sample is a study of type 1 regulatory T cells. On the study more broadly: This in vitro CD4 product, T-allo10, is enriched for Tr1 cells and alloantigen-specific.

TCRdb passed the reads through MiXCR, listing each CDR3 protein once. The profile covers 88,000 or so distinct CDR3 sequences, with roughly 30% appearing a single time and 2% to 2.5% taken by the ten largest. CDR3 size: 13 residues. In germline, CDR1 is SGHTA, CDR2 FQGNSA. The germline V and J ends were trimmed by 5 bases and 9 bases, with 16 bases remaining between them. The receptor's source is a human donor in good health. Specimen: CD4+ T cells, either the whole sample or a sorted fraction (not recorded which). The chain links TRBV7-2 to TRBJ2-5, with D perhaps TRBD1 (6 bases). The CDR3 loop reads CASSASTEGAQYF. The CDR3 DNA reads as TGTGCCAGCAGCGCGTCGACTGAGGGGGCCCAGTACTTC.